This T cell receptor beta chain was obtained from a study of blood T cell dynamics during melanoma immunotherapy. Overall study findings and caveats: At W3, later disease-control patients showed bifurcated PBMC repertoire changes, unlike progressors.

A remark on this clone: Antigen: not known.

Time point in this sample: week 3, after first cycle of checkpoint inhibitor. Samples come from before therapy and from week 3 after the first blockade cycle. The junction had 12 bases not matched to a gene; V was cut back by 6 bases and J by 7 bases. Germline assignment: CDR1 MRHNA and CDR2 SNTAGT. This CDR3 has 15 amino acids. Sequencing was performed with immunoSEQ multiplex PCR; in TCRdb, only in-frame clones are kept and a portion is missing. Of about 19,000 clones in the sample, around nine tenths were seen once. The chain employs TRBV6-4 and TRBJ1-2, with 9 bases matching TRBD1. Sequenced material: blood, taken from a patient treated with checkpoint blockade. This TCR was sampled from a human donor with melanoma. CDR3 DNA: TGTGCCAGCAGCCAATTTACACAGGGGGCTGGTGGCTACACCTTC. Its translation: CASSQFTQGAGGYTF.